Presented here are 17 T cell receptor beta chains from one specimen sequenced in a study of cytomegalovirus exposure and HLA in healthy donors. In the PCR, 60 Vbeta and 13 Jbeta primers were used. Using immunoSEQ multiplex PCR, the repertoire was profiled, and TCRdb retains in-frame clones only, with some absent. The table has 150,000 to 200,000 clones, 75% to 90% seen once. Sample: PBMCs. These receptors originate from a human donor in good health.

This clone is a singleton in its sample. This sequence joins TRBV11-3 and TRBJ1-1; 7 nucleotides match TRBD1. The germline V gene encodes CDR1 SGHNT and CDR2 YENEEA. With 0 bases clipped from V and 4 bases from J, the junction kept 2 bases outside the gene matches. The CDR3 has 14 residues. In nucleotides, the CDR3 is TGTGCCAGCAGCTTAGATCAGGGGGTCACTGAAGCTTTCTTT. Translating it yields CASSLDQGVTEAFF.

The rearrangement links TRBV9 to TRBJ1-1, with D possibly matching TRBD1 (6 bases). CDR1 and CDR2 (germline): SGDLS, YYNGEE. This CDR3 spans 15 amino acids. The ends were cut back, 4 bases at V and 0 bases at J, with 13 bases in the middle. The CDR3 DNA reads TGTGCCAGCAGCCCGTCTGGACAGCTGAACACTGAAGCTTTCTTT. Protein: CASSPSGQLNTEAFF.

This chain joins TRBV5-4 and TRBJ2-1; TRBD2 aligns across 15 bases. The CDR3 spans 15 residues. Trimming at V came to 3 bases and at J to 10 bases, leaving 5 bases not matched to a gene. Germline V gene sequence: CDR1 SGHNT, CDR2 YYREEE (reference sequence). DNA for the CDR3: TGTGCCAGCAGCTCTGGACTAGCGGGGGGGTGGGAGCAGTTCTTC. Its protein is CASSSGLAGGWEQFF.

V is TRBV2 and J is TRBJ1-1; D unresolved. Germline V gene sequence: CDR1 SNHLY, CDR2 FYNNEI. The CDR3 spans 12 residues. V was trimmed by 7 bases and J by 7 bases, leaving 13 bases between them. Written as DNA, the CDR3 is TGTGCCAGCAATTCCGTCTCCCGTGAAGCTTTCTTT. As protein: CASNSVSREAFF.

This clone appeared a few times. The chain employs TRBV4-3 and TRBJ1-4; weak D call: TRBD1 (6 bases). Germline V gene lookup returns CDR1 LGHNA and CDR2 YSLEER. The CDR3 length is 16 residues. V was trimmed by 0 bases and J by 8 bases, leaving 16 bases between them. The CDR3 loop reads CASSQDLPTQGEKLFF. CDR3 bases: TGCGCCAGCAGCCAAGATTTGCCGACCCAGGGGGAAAAACTGTTTTTT.

This clone has just a few counts. The chain recombines TRBV5-3 with TRBJ1-2; 7 nucleotides line up with TRBD1. TRBV5-3 is filed as an ORF, its function uncertain. The CDR3 runs 15 residues. The J segment lost 6 bases and the V segment lost 1 base, leaving 9 bases of the junction unmatched. The DNA for the CDR3 is TGTGCCAGAAGCTTGTATCAGGGGGATCCCCATGGCTACACCTTC. As protein: CARSLYQGDPHGYTF.

The chain links TRBV5-1 to TRBJ2-3, with a weak D call TRBD1 (6 bases). CDR3 size: 15 residues. Trimming shortened V by 0 bases and J by 5 bases, and 13 bases separated the two germline ends. CDR1 is SGHRS, CDR2 YFSETQ, per germline. CDR3 protein: CASSLGGHMGDTQYF. The CDR3, as DNA: TGCGCCAGCAGCTTGGGGGGACATATGGGAGATACGCAGTATTTT. The variable domain in full, completed from reference TRBV5-1 and TRBJ2-3, reads KAGVTQTPRYLIKTRGQQVTLSCSPISGHRSVSWYQQTPGQGLQFLFEYFSETQRNKGNFPGRFSGRQFSNSRSEMNVSTLELGDSALYLCASSLGGHMGDTQYFGPGTRLTVL.

The rearrangement links TRBV10-3 to TRBJ1-1; tentatively, D is TRBD1 (5 bases). The CDR3 sequence is 15 residues long. Germline CDR1 reads ENHRY; CDR2 reads SYGVKD. V shed 3 bases and J shed 1 base, with 12 bases lying between them. The CDR3 region is CAISEVKGSNTEAFF. CDR3 DNA sequence: TGTGCCATCAGTGAAGTGAAGGGGTCGAACACTGAAGCTTTCTTT.

This chain joins TRBV6-5 and TRBJ1-6; D is perhaps TRBD1 (5 bases). Germline CDR1 is MNHEY and CDR2 is SVGAGI. There are 15 residues in the CDR3. Trimming took off 3 bases at V and 9 bases at J, with 15 bases between the two ends. The CDR3 here is CASSYLLRVGSPLHF. The CDR3, as DNA: TGTGCCAGCAGTTATTTGCTCAGGGTGGGTTCACCCCTCCACTTT.

The chain recombines TRBV6-1 with TRBJ2-2; D call uncertain. V was trimmed by 1 base and J by 6 bases, leaving 9 bases between them. The CDR3 is 14 residues long. Germline V gene sequence: CDR1 MNHNS, CDR2 SASEGT. The CDR3 DNA follows: TGTGCCAGCAGTGAAGAGGCTAGGTCCGGGGAGCTGTTTTTT. Its protein product is CASSEEARSGELFF.

The V and J genes are TRBV4-1 and TRBJ2-7; 7 bases map to TRBD1. Germline V gene data show CDR1 as MGHRA and CDR2 as YSYEKL. J gave up 7 bases and V 3 bases, and 12 bases lay outside the gene matches. This CDR3 is built from 15 residues. CDR3 amino acids: CASSHPNRGPPEQYF. CDR3 nucleotides: TGCGCCAGCAGCCACCCTAACAGGGGCCCCCCAGAGCAGTACTTC.

This clone was detected only a few times. The chain has TRBV25-1 and TRBJ1-1; a weak D match, TRBD1 (5 bases). Germline V gives CDR1 MGHDK, CDR2 SYGVNS. There are 18 residues in the CDR3. The V gene lost 5 bases and the J gene lost 3 bases, with 25 bases spanning the gap. This chain's CDR3 is CASSHIIMPGEGYTEAFF. CDR3 DNA sequence: TGTGCCAGCAGTCACATTATTATGCCGGGGGAGGGCTACACTGAAGCTTTCTTT.

This clone has only a few counts. The chain has TRBV19 and TRBJ1-2; the D gene is possibly TRBD1 (6 bases). V lost 6 bases and J lost 6, with 20 bases in between. There are 15 residues in the CDR3. Germline-derived CDR1 and CDR2 are LNHDA and SQIVND (reference sequence). CDR3 nucleotides: TGTGCCAGTAGAAAAGTACAGGGCGCGGGGGATGGCTACACCTTC. Translated, it gives CASRKVQGAGDGYTF.

The chain combines TRBV5-6 with TRBJ2-3, with D possibly matching TRBD2 (6 bases). The CDR3 loop spans 15 amino acids. Trimming left V 1 base short and J 7 bases short, with 16 bases between. The germline V gene encodes CDR1 SGHDT and CDR2 YYEEEE. As DNA, the CDR3 is TGTGCCAGCAGCTTGTGGGGAGGAGGGCCCTATACGCAGTATTTT. It yields the protein CASSLWGGGPYTQYF.

In DNA, the CDR3 is TGTGCCAGCTCTAGCACAATGACAGGGACGACTAGCAATCAGCCCCAGCATTTT. Translated: CASSSTMTGTTSNQPQHF. The chain combines TRBV18 with TRBJ1-5; 7 bases fit TRBD1. The germline gives CDR1 KGHSH, CDR2 LQKENI. This CDR3 contains 18 residues. V trimming: 6 bases; J trimming: 0 bases; junction bases outside the gene matches: 14. Filled out from reference TRBV18 and TRBJ1-5, the complete variable domain reads NAGVMQNPRHLVRRRGQEARLRCSPMKGHSHVYWYRQLPEEGLKFMVYLQKENIIDESGMPKERFSAEFPKEGPSILRIQQVVRGDSAAYFCASSSTMTGTTSNQPQHFGDGTRLSIL.

V gene TRBV7-2 combines with J gene TRBJ2-7, with D unresolved. The CDR3 loop spans 15 amino acids. V was shortened by 0 bases and J by 2 bases, with 11 bases between the two germline ends. Germline loops: CDR1 SGHTA, CDR2 FQGNSA. CDR3 coding DNA: TGTGCCAGCAGCTTAGCGTCCAGGCCACCCTACGAGCAGTACTTC. Protein product: CASSLASRPPYEQYF.

This clone was seen a few times. This chain connects TRBV5-6 to TRBJ2-7; TRBD1 matches 7 bases. The CDR3 is made up of 17 amino acids. Germline CDR1 is SGHDT and CDR2 is YYEEEE. J lost 0 bases, V lost 2 bases, and 11 bases had no gene match. As DNA, the CDR3 is TGTGCCAGCAGCTTTAAAAACAGGGGACCCCGCTCCTACGAGCAGTACTTC. This codes for CASSFKNRGPRSYEQYF.